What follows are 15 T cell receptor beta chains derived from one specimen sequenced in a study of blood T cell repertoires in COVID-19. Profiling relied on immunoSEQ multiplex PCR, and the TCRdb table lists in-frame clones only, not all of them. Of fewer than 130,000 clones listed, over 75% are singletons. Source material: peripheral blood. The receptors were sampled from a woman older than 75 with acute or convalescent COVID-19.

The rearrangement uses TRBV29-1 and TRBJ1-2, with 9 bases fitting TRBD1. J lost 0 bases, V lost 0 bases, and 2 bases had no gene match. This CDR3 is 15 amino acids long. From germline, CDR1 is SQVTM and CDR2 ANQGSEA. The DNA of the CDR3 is TGCAGCGTTGAAGAGGGGACAGGGACTAACTATGGCTACACCTTC. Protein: CSVEEGTGTNYGYTF.

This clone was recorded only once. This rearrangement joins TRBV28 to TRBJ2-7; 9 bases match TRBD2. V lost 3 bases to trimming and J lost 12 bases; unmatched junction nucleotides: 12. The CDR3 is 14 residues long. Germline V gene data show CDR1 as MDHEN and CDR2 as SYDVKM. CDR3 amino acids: CASSFAGGGAVGYF. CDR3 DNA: TGTGCCAGCAGTTTCGCCGGCGGGGGGGCCGTAGGGTACTTC.

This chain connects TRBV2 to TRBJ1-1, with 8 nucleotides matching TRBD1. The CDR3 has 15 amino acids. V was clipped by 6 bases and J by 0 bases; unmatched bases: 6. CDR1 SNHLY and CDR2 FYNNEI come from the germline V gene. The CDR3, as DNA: TGTGCCAGCAGGGAGGACAGGGCGTTGAACACTGAAGCTTTCTTT. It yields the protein CASREDRALNTEAFF.

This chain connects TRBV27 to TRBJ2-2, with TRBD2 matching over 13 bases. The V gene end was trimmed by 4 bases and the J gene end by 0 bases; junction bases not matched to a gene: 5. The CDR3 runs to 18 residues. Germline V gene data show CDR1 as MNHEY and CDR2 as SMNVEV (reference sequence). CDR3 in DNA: TGTGCCAGCAGTTCGGGACTAGCGGGGTACACGAACACCGGGGAGCTGTTTTTT. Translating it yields CASSSGLAGYTNTGELFF.

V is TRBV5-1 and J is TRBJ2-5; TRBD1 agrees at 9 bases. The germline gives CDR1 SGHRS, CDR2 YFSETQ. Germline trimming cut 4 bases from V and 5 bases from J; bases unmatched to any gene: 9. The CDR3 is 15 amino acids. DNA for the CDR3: TGCGCCAGCAGCGCCGGGACAGGGTCTATGGAGACCCAGTACTTC. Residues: CASSAGTGSMETQYF. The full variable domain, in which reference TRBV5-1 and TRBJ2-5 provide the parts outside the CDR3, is KAGVTQTPRYLIKTRGQQVTLSCSPISGHRSVSWYQQTPGQGLQFLFEYFSETQRNKGNFPGRFSGRQFSNSRSEMNVSTLELGDSALYLCASSAGTGSMETQYFGPGTRLLVL.

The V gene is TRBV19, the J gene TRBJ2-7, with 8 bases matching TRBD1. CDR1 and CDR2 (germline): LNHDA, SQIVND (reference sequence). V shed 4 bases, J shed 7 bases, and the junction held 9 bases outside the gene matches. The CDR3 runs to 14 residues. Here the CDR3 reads CASSTGQGLREQYF. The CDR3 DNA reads TGTGCCAGTAGTACCGGACAGGGTTTGCGGGAGCAGTACTTC.

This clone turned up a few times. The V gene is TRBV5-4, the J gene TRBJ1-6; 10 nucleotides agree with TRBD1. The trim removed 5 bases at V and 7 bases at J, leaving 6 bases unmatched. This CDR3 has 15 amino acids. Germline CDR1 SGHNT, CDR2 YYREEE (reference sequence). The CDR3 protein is CASSSPGQGNSPLHF. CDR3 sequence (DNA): TGTGCCAGCAGTTCACCGGGACAGGGGAATTCACCCCTCCACTTT.

In DNA, the CDR3 is TGTGCCAGCAGCCTAGACGGTTATAGCAATCAGCCCCAGCATTTT. It yields the protein CASSLDGYSNQPQHF. V is TRBV6-5 and J is TRBJ1-5; no clear D. The length of the CDR3 is 15 residues. Germline V gene lookup returns CDR1 MNHEY and CDR2 SVGAGI. The V end lost 6 bases, the J end lost 0 bases, and 12 bases lay between the germline ends.

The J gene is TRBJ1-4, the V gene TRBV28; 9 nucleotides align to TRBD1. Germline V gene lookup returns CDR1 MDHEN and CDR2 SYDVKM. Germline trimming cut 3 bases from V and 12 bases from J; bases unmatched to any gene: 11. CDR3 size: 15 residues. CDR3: CASSFFGGQGSELFF. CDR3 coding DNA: TGTGCCAGCAGTTTTTTCGGCGGACAGGGGTCGGAACTGTTTTTT.

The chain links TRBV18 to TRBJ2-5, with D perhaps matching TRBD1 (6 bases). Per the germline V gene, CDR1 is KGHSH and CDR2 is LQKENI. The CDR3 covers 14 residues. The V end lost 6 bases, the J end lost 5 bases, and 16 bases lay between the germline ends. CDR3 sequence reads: CASSRQGPGETQYF. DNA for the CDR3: TGTGCCAGCTCCCGCCAGGGGCCGGGTGAGACCCAGTACTTC.

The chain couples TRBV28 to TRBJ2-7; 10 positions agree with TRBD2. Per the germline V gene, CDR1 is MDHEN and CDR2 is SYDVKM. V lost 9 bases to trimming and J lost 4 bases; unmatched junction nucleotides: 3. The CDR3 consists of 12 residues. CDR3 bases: TGTGCCAGTAGGGGACTAGCGTACGAGCAGTACTTC. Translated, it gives CASRGLAYEQYF.

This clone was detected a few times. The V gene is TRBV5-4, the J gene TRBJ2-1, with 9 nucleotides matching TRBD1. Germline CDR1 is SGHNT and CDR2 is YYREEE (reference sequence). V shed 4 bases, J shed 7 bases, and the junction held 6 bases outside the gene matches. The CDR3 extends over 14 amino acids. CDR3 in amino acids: CASSNRGPGNEQFF. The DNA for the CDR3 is TGTGCCAGCAGCAACAGGGGGCCGGGGAATGAGCAGTTCTTC.

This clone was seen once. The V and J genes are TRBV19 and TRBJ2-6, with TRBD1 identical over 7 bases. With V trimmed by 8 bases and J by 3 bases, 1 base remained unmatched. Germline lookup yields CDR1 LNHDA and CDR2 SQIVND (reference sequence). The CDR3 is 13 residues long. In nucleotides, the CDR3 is TGTGCCAGTGGGACAGTTGGGGCCAACGTCCTGACTTTC. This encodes CASGTVGANVLTF.

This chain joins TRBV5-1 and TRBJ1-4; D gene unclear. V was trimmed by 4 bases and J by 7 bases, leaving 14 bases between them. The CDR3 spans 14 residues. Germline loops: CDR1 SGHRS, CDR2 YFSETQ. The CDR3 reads CASSPGGALEKLFF. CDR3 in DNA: TGCGCCAGCAGCCCTGGCGGCGCGCTTGAAAAACTGTTTTTT.

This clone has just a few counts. CDR3 residues: CASSSRGSKNIQYF. CDR3 DNA sequence: TGTGCCAGCAGCTCCCGGGGGTCCAAAAACATTCAGTACTTC. This chain uses TRBV7-2 with TRBJ2-4; D perhaps matches TRBD2 (6 bases). The CDR3 is made up of 14 amino acids. The germline CDR1 and CDR2 sequences are SGHTA and FQGNSA. V was clipped by 4 bases and J by 2 bases, with 9 bases between them.